The 23 T cell receptor beta chains listed next were all sequenced from one sample in a study of B cell selection in AIRE deficiency. Repertoires were generated with immunoSEQ multiplex PCR, while TCRdb's copy carries only in-frame clones and drops some. The sample consists of more than 4,500 clones, more than 75% of them appearing once. Sorted regulatory T cells were CD4-positive, CD25-high and CD127-low or negative. Sequences were obtained from Tregs sorted from PBMCs. The source is a human donor with AIRE deficiency.

The chain combines TRBV5-4 with TRBJ2-5, with D uncertain. The V end lost 2 bases, the J end lost 1 base, and 6 bases lay between the germline ends. The CDR3 has 13 residues. The germline V gene encodes CDR1 SGHNT and CDR2 YYREEE (reference sequence). CDR3 nucleotides: TGTGCCAGCAGCTTTGACCCCCAAGAGACCCAGTACTTC. It is translated as CASSFDPQETQYF.

In its sample, this clone was seen once. The chain carries TRBV11-3 and TRBJ2-3; tentatively, D is TRBD2 (6 bases). The CDR3 spans 14 residues. Germline loops: CDR1 SGHNT, CDR2 YENEEA. V dropped 7 bases and J dropped 2 bases, with 13 bases sitting between them. The CDR3 DNA is TGTGCCAGCAAAAGGGAGGCCTTCACAGATACGCAGTATTTT. It translates to CASKREAFTDTQYF. Full variable domain (missing parts from reference TRBV11-3 and TRBJ2-3): EAGVVQSPRYKIIEKKQPVAFWCNPISGHNTLYWYLQNLGQGPELLIRYENEEAVDDSQLPKDRFSAERLKGVDSTLKIQPAELGDSAVYLCASKREAFTDTQYFGPGTRLTVL.

This chain connects TRBV7-8 to TRBJ2-7; TRBD1 aligns across 8 bases. CDR1 is SGHVS, CDR2 FQNEAQ, per germline. Trimming at V came to 2 bases and at J to 6 bases, leaving 3 bases not matched to a gene. This CDR3 has 13 residues. In DNA, the CDR3 is TGTGCCAGCAGCTTATACAGGGGGAGCGAGCAGTACTTC. It translates to CASSLYRGSEQYF.

The rearrangement links TRBV5-1 to TRBJ2-2; D is ambiguous. Trimming cost V 3 bases and J 4 bases, with 7 bases left between them. Looked up from germline, CDR1 is SGHRS and CDR2 is YFSETQ. The CDR3 runs 13 residues. The CDR3 nucleotides are TGCGCCAGCAGCTCCTCTTCCACCGGGGAGCTGTTTTTT. Translation gives CASSSSSTGELFF.

The chain uses TRBV18 and TRBJ2-5; either TRBD1 or TRBD2 may supply D (5 bases each). This CDR3 is built from 15 residues. Germline CDR1 reads KGHSH; CDR2 reads LQKENI. Trimming shortened V by 4 bases and J by 3 bases, and 15 bases separated the two germline ends. CDR3 sequence (DNA): TGTGCCAGCTCACGGGGCACGGGAAGAGAAGAGACCCAGTACTTC. As protein: CASSRGTGREETQYF.

The rearrangement joins TRBV11-3 to TRBJ2-1, with TRBD2 as a possible D gene (5 bases). Germline-derived CDR1 and CDR2 are SGHNT and YENEEA. Trimming pared 5 bases from V and 6 bases from J, leaving 17 bases between. The CDR3 covers 15 residues. Here the CDR3 DNA reads TGTGCCAGCAGCCTGAATCGTGCGGGCCTCAATGAGCAGTTCTTC. This translates into CASSLNRAGLNEQFF.

The chain uses TRBV7-9 and TRBJ2-7; TRBD2 matches at 12 bases. The germline CDR1 and CDR2 sequences are SEHNR and FQNEAQ (reference sequence). The V and J ends lost 5 bases and 3 bases, in that order; junction bases with no gene match: 5. The CDR3 spans 15 residues. The CDR3 region has the DNA TGTGCCAGCAGCAGGCTAGCGGGGGGGAACTACGAGCAGTACTTC. Translation: CASSRLAGGNYEQYF.

This clone was observed a few times. V usage is TRBV28 and J usage is TRBJ1-1, with D possibly being TRBD1 (5 bases). This CDR3 contains 12 residues. From germline, CDR1 is MDHEN and CDR2 SYDVKM. The V end lost 6 bases, the J end lost 8 bases, and 13 bases lay between the germline ends. Written as DNA, the CDR3 is TGTGCCAGCAGCCAACCGGGACGGGAAGCTTTCTTT. It encodes CASSQPGREAFF.

J is TRBJ2-1 and V is TRBV9; perhaps TRBD1 as D (6 bases). V was trimmed by 3 bases and J by 3 bases, leaving 19 bases between them. Germline lookup yields CDR1 SGDLS and CDR2 YYNGEE. The CDR3 is 17 amino acids. CDR3 DNA sequence: TGTGCCAGCAGCGGCGGACAGTCCTTACGAGTCTACAATGAGCAGTTCTTC. It codes for CASSGGQSLRVYNEQFF.

The rearrangement links TRBV6-5 to TRBJ2-1; no reliable D call. There are 12 residues in the CDR3. V lost 2 bases, J lost 5 bases, and 4 bases lay in between. CDR1 is MNHEY, CDR2 SVGAGI, per germline. The CDR3 spells CASSYRDNEQFF. In DNA, the CDR3 is TGTGCCAGCAGTTACCGGGACAATGAGCAGTTCTTC.

The chain employs TRBV5-1 and TRBJ2-3; D may be TRBD2 (6 bases). Germline CDR1 SGHRS, CDR2 YFSETQ. This CDR3 has 15 amino acids. V lost 1 base and J 0 bases, leaving 9 bases between the germline ends. The CDR3 DNA sequence: TGCGCCAGCAGCTTGTGGGGGGTTAGCACAGATACGCAGTATTTT. Its protein is CASSLWGVSTDTQYF.

The chain has TRBV5-4 and TRBJ2-7, with D possibly being TRBD1 (5 bases). CDR3 length: 13 amino acids. Deletions cut 2 bases from V and 0 bases from J, with 6 bases between. Germline V gene sequence: CDR1 SGHNT, CDR2 YYREEE (reference sequence). CDR3 nucleotide sequence: TGTGCCAGCAGCTTTGACAGCTCCTACGAGCAGTACTTC. It encodes CASSFDSSYEQYF.

The V and J genes are TRBV25-1 and TRBJ2-7; D not certain. Trimming removed 0 bases at V and 4 bases at J, with 1 base between. The CDR3 extends over 11 amino acids. Germline CDR1 is MGHDK and CDR2 is SYGVNS. CDR3 sequence: CASSEYYEQYF. CDR3 nucleotide sequence: TGTGCCAGCAGTGAATATTACGAGCAGTACTTC.

The rearrangement joins TRBV5-1 to TRBJ1-1, with TRBD1 as a possible D gene (6 bases). This CDR3 is built from 15 residues. The germline gives CDR1 SGHRS, CDR2 YFSETQ. V gave up 2 bases and J gave up 2 bases, with 13 bases separating them. The CDR3 nucleotides read TGCGCCAGCAGCTTTGACAGGCTTCATAACACTGAAGCTTTCTTT. Its protein product is CASSFDRLHNTEAFF.

CDR3 sequence reads: CAAKGYWTEAFF. CDR3 DNA sequence: TGTGCCGCAAAGGGTTATTGGACTGAAGCTTTCTTT. The chain links TRBV28 to TRBJ1-1; no clear D gene. CDR1 MDHEN and CDR2 SYDVKM come from the germline V gene. The CDR3 is made up of 12 amino acids. V lost 11 bases and J lost 5, with 15 bases in between.

This clone has just one count. The CDR3 sequence is CASKGGVGYGYTF. CDR3 bases: TGTGCCAGCAAGGGGGGGGTGGGGTATGGCTACACCTTC. The V call is TRBV28, the J call TRBJ1-2; D is perhaps TRBD1 (6 bases). Germline values: CDR1 MDHEN, CDR2 SYDVKM. CDR3 length: 13 amino acids. V dropped 7 bases and J dropped 5 bases, with 14 bases sitting between them.

The chain employs TRBV19 and TRBJ1-2, with a weak D call TRBD1 (6 bases). Deletions cut 6 bases from V and 4 bases from J, with 18 bases between. The germline V gene has CDR1 LNHDA and CDR2 SQIVND (reference sequence). CDR3 size: 15 residues. The CDR3 here is CASSTKTGSSYGYTF. CDR3 coding DNA: TGTGCCAGTAGCACCAAGACAGGTTCTAGCTATGGCTACACCTTC.

The rearrangement joins TRBV28 to TRBJ1-6; TRBD1 might be the D (5 bases). Germline V gene data show CDR1 as MDHEN and CDR2 as SYDVKM. This CDR3 contains 17 residues. V was cut by 5 bases and J by 4 bases, with 18 bases left in between. This CDR3 is CASSPLRDGVYNSPLHF. The CDR3 coding sequence is TGTGCCAGCAGTCCACTCCGGGACGGTGTTTATAATTCACCCCTCCACTTT.

The J gene is TRBJ2-3, the V gene TRBV7-3; TRBD2 might be the D (6 bases). The CDR3 length is 13 residues. The germline V gene encodes CDR1 SGHTA and CDR2 FQGTGA. Trimming pared 2 bases from V and 10 bases from J, leaving 13 bases between. CDR3 nucleotides: TGTGCCAGCAGCTTACGGGGGACGGGGGCGCAGTATTTT. It codes for CASSLRGTGAQYF.

The chain couples TRBV7-9 to TRBJ2-7; 8 positions match TRBD2. The germline V gene has CDR1 SEHNR and CDR2 FQNEAQ (reference sequence). This CDR3 region has 15 residues. The junction had 10 bases not matched to a gene; V was cut back by 4 bases and J by 5 bases. CDR3 region: CASSSLAGFLHEQYF. Here the CDR3 DNA reads TGTGCCAGCAGCTCTCTAGCGGGCTTTCTGCACGAGCAGTACTTC.

This clone appeared once. CDR3 coding DNA: TGTGCCAGCAGTTACGTGGGAGGCGCCCATGGCTACACCTTC. Its protein product is CASSYVGGAHGYTF. The gene calls are TRBV6-6 and TRBJ1-2; no firm D call. Trimming removed 2 bases from V and 6 bases from J, with 13 bases in between. CDR1 and CDR2 from the germline V gene are MNHNY and SVGAGI (reference sequence). This CDR3 region has 14 residues.

The CDR3 DNA sequence: TGTGCCATCCGCGCAGCTGGGTCCACTGAAGCTTTCTTT. Translated: CAIRAAGSTEAFF. This chain uses TRBV25-1 with TRBJ1-1; D ambiguous. This CDR3 region has 13 residues. Germline lookup yields CDR1 MGHDK and CDR2 SYGVNS. Trimming cost V 10 bases and J 4 bases, with 16 bases left between them.

This clone was counted between two and nine times. This chain joins TRBV18 and TRBJ2-1, with 10 bases aligning to TRBD1. V lost 4 bases to trimming and J lost 6 bases; unmatched junction nucleotides: 3. Germline loops: CDR1 KGHSH, CDR2 LQKENI. This CDR3 comprises 14 residues. The CDR3 bases are TGTGCCAGCTCACTTCGGACAGGGGGCAATGAGCAGTTCTTC. Translation gives CASSLRTGGNEQFF.